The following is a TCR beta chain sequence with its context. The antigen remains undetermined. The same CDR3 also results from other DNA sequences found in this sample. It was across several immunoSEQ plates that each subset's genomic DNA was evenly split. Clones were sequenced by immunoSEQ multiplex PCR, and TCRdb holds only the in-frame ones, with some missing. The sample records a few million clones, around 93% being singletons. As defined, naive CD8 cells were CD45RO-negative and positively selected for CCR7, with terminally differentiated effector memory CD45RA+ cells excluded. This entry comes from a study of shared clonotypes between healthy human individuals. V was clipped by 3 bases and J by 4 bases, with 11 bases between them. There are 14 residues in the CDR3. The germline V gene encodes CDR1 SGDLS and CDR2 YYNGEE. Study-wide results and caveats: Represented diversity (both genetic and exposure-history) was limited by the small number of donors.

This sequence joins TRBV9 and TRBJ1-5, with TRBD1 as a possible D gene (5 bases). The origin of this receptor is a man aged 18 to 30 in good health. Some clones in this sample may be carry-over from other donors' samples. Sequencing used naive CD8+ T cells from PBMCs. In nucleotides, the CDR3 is TGTGCCAGCAGCGCCGGTGGGGGTAATCAGCCCCAGCATTTT. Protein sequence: CASSAGGGNQPQHF.